Listed here are 12 T cell receptor beta chains from one sample, sequenced in a study of blood T cell repertoires in COVID-19. Data came from immunoSEQ multiplex PCR; TCRdb stores just in-frame clones and leaves some out. Of about 160,000 clones listed, about 87% are singletons. The sequencing sample was made of peripheral blood. These receptors all come from a woman in her sixties or seventies with COVID-19, enrolled during active disease.

V is TRBV6-6 and J is TRBJ2-1; a possible D gene is TRBD1 (5 bases). This CDR3 is built from 13 residues. Germline CDR1 reads MNHNY; CDR2 reads SVGAGI (reference sequence). Trimming shortened V by 7 bases and J by 5 bases, and 12 bases separated the two germline ends. The CDR3, as DNA: TGTGCCAGCAACATATTAGGGGACAATGAGCAGTTCTTC. Its protein is CASNILGDNEQFF.

The CDR3, as DNA: TGTGCCAGCAGTTTACTAGGCAATCAGCCCCAGCATTTT. Translating it yields CASSLLGNQPQHF. This chain connects TRBV28 to TRBJ1-5; no reliable D call. Per germline, CDR1 MDHEN and CDR2 SYDVKM. CDR3 length equals 13 residues. V shed 2 bases and J shed 2 bases, with 4 bases lying between them.

The CDR3 bases are TGTGCCAGCAGCTCTAGCGGGGGTGACAATGAGCAGTTCTTC. This codes for CASSSSGGDNEQFF. The chain couples TRBV2 to TRBJ2-1; 10 bases align to TRBD2. Germline V CDR1 and CDR2: SNHLY, FYNNEI. The V gene end was trimmed by 6 bases and the J gene end by 5 bases; junction bases not matched to a gene: 4. There are 14 residues in the CDR3.

The V gene is TRBV7-2, the J gene TRBJ1-1; 7 bases align to TRBD1. The CDR3 has 14 residues. Germline lookup yields CDR1 SGHTA and CDR2 FQGNSA. Germline trimming cut 1 base from V and 5 bases from J; bases unmatched to any gene: 4. For the CDR3, the DNA is TGTGCCAGCAGCTTAGTAGGGACAGCGACTGAAGCTTTCTTT. This encodes CASSLVGTATEAFF.

The V call is TRBV27, the J call TRBJ2-7, with 7 bases identical to TRBD2. The germline gives CDR1 MNHEY, CDR2 SMNVEV (reference sequence). V gave up 6 bases and J gave up 4 bases; unmatched junction bases: 18. This CDR3 has 17 amino acids. This CDR3 is CASSPIGRLAADYEQYF. Here the CDR3 DNA reads TGTGCCAGCAGCCCTATCGGGAGGCTAGCGGCAGATTACGAGCAGTACTTC.

V usage is TRBV11-2 and J usage is TRBJ1-6; TRBD1 matches at 7 bases. Germline lookup yields CDR1 SGHAT and CDR2 FQNNGV. The CDR3 has 18 amino acids. V was clipped by 1 base and J by 0 bases; unmatched bases: 6. CDR3 nucleotide sequence: TGTGCCAGCAGCTTAGTCGGGACAGCAAGCTCCTATAATTCACCCCTCCACTTT. Encoded protein: CASSLVGTASSYNSPLHF.

The J gene is TRBJ1-1, the V gene TRBV10-3, with TRBD1 identical over 7 bases. V lost 2 bases to trimming and J lost 6 bases; unmatched junction nucleotides: 9. CDR1 is ENHRY and CDR2 is SYGVKD in the germline V gene. The CDR3 runs to 15 residues. The CDR3, as DNA: TGTGCCATCAGTGAGAGTCGGCAGGGGGGCGCTGAAGCTTTCTTT. Its translation: CAISESRQGGAEAFF.

The chain joins TRBV28 to TRBJ1-5, with 10 bases identical to TRBD1. Germline lookup yields CDR1 MDHEN and CDR2 SYDVKM. Trimming cost V 8 bases and J 2 bases; bases outside gene matches: 3. The CDR3 is made up of 14 amino acids. The CDR3 DNA reads as TGTGCCAGCGAGACAGGGGGCGGCAATCAGCCCCAGCATTTT. Translated: CASETGGGNQPQHF.

The chain combines TRBV29-1 with TRBJ1-1; 8 bases fit TRBD1. The trim removed 7 bases at V and 6 bases at J, leaving 7 bases unmatched. Germline V CDR1 and CDR2: SQVTM, ANQGSEA. The CDR3 covers 12 residues. CDR3 region: CSAGTGFAEAFF. The DNA for the CDR3 is TGCAGCGCCGGGACAGGTTTTGCTGAAGCTTTCTTT.

This sequence joins TRBV15 and TRBJ1-6, with D possibly being TRBD1 (5 bases). CDR1 LNHNV and CDR2 YYDKDF come from the germline V gene (reference sequence). V lost 3 bases, J lost 9 bases, and 21 bases lay in between. CDR3 length equals 17 residues. CDR3 residues: CATSRGTGDPRGSPLHF. CDR3 sequence (DNA): TGTGCCACCAGCAGGGGAACAGGAGACCCGCGCGGTTCACCCCTCCACTTT. Drawing the rest from reference TRBV15 and TRBJ1-6, the complete variable domain is DAMVIQNPRYQVTQFGKPVTLSCSQTLNHNVMYWYQQKSSQAPKLLFHYYDKDFNNEADTPDNFQSRRPNTSFCFLDIRSPGLGDTAMYLCATSRGTGDPRGSPLHFGNGTRLTVT.

This rearrangement joins TRBV14 to TRBJ1-6, with a weak D call TRBD1 (5 bases). V shed 1 base and J shed 0 bases, with 10 bases lying between them. The CDR3 sequence is 17 residues long. Germline V gives CDR1 SGHDN, CDR2 FVKESK. The CDR3 DNA reads TGTGCCAGCAGCCAAGGGGGCTCCAGCTCCTATAATTCACCCCTCCACTTT. Protein sequence: CASSQGGSSSYNSPLHF.

The CDR3 coding sequence is TGTGCCAGCAGTGAATCGACAGGGGGGAACTATGGCTACACCTTC. Residues: CASSESTGGNYGYTF. The chain joins TRBV25-1 to TRBJ1-2; 9 nucleotides align to TRBD1. CDR3 size: 15 residues. Germline loops: CDR1 MGHDK, CDR2 SYGVNS. The trim removed 1 base at V and 2 bases at J, leaving 2 bases unmatched.